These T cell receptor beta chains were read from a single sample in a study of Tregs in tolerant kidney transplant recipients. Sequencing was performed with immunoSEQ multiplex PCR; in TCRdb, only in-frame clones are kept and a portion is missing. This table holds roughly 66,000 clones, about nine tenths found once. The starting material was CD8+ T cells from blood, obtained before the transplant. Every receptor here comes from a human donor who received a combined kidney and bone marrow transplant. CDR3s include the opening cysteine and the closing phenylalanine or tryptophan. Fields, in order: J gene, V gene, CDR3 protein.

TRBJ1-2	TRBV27	CASSPGGPNYGYTF
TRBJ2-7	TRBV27	CASSSVDSFHEQYF
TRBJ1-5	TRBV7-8	CASSKGVQPQHF
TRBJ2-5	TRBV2	CASSFVEGRREQYF
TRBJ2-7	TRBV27	CASSQGMGYYEQYF
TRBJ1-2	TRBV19	CASSIYYTGVDGYTF
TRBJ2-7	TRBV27	CASSYGRTYEQYF
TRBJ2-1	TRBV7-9	CASSDLTGSYNEQFF
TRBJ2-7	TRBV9	CASSVGTGIYEQYF
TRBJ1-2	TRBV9	CASSVRGTGGYNYGYTF
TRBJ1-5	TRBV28	CASSSSPSRGRNQPQHF
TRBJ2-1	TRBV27	CASSPRTEQGTMPSSYNEQFF
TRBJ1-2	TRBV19	CASSISDGTPGRNF
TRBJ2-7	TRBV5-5	CASSNWEASGDYAQYF
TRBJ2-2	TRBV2	CASRRTSPSTGELFF
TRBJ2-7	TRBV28	CASSLRDRSGEQYF
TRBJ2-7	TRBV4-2	CASSQDPGDYEQYF
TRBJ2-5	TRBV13	CASSLGASSSQYF
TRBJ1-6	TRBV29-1	CSVGEDTDNSPLHF
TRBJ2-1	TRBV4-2	CASSQDISNEQFF
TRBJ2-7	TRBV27	CASIPQGANRNEQYF
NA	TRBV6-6	CASSYSGPYEQYF
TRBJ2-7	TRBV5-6	CASSLAVEQYF
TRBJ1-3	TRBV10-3	CASQGAGNTIYF
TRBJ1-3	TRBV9	CASSVRGALGNTIYF
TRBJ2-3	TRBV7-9	CASSPDSVGGVTDTQYF
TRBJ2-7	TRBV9	CASSQDSSHSYEQYF
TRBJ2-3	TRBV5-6	CASSTGADTQYF
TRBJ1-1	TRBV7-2	CASSLSQGMNTEAFF
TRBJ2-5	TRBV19	CASSISSEIQETQYF
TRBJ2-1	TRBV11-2	CASSLERLPGYNEQFF
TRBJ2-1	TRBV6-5	CASSSRRASYNEQFF